These 24 T cell receptor beta chains share one sample of origin, sequenced in a study of cytotoxic CD8 clonotypes in ibrutinib-treated CLL (dated by TCRdb to the early 2020s). Libraries were built with the immunoSEQ multiplex PCR assay. TCRdb re-hosts the immuneACCESS table, in-frame sequences only. Its copies lack some clones; in the studies checked, an unresolved V gene accounts for under half of them, and the cause for the rest is not known. Present in this sample are 29,000 or so clones, around three quarters of which were seen just once. Approximately 50% of the sample is in the top ten clones. Taken with the paper, the label for time point translates to: approximately 25 months on ibrutinib. Material: PBMCs, obtained after 24 months of ibrutinib treatment. All receptors derive from a human donor with chronic lymphocytic leukemia.

The chain carries TRBV9 and TRBJ1-4; D may be TRBD1 (6 bases). This CDR3 region has 18 residues. The germline CDR1 and CDR2 sequences are SGDLS and YYNGEE. V was clipped by 0 bases and J by 0 bases, with 15 bases between them. CDR3 in amino acids: CASSVASGGHSTNEKLFF. The CDR3 DNA follows: TGTGCCAGCAGCGTAGCTTCGGGGGGCCATTCAACTAATGAAAAACTGTTTTTT.

This chain joins TRBV27 and TRBJ1-4; D is ambiguous. The CDR3 totals 16 residues. The V gene lost 3 bases and the J gene lost 0 bases, with 11 bases spanning the gap. Germline-derived CDR1 and CDR2 are MNHEY and SMNVEV (reference sequence). The DNA of the CDR3 is TGTGCCAGCAGTTTTCGGGTGAATTCAACTAATGAAAAACTGTTTTTT. It specifies CASSFRVNSTNEKLFF. The full variable domain, its missing parts supplied by reference TRBV27 and TRBJ1-4, is EAQVTQNPRYLITVTGKKLTVTCSQNMNHEYMSWYRQDPGLGLRQIYYSMNVEVTDKGDVPEGYKVSRKEKRNFPLILESPSPNQTSLYFCASSFRVNSTNEKLFFGSGTQLSVL.

The CDR3 here is CASSQDSGGIGANVLTF. The CDR3 DNA reads as TGCGCCAGCAGCCAAGATTCTGGAGGGATCGGGGCCAACGTCCTGACTTTC. The chain links TRBV4-3 to TRBJ2-6, with TRBD2 as a possible D gene (6 bases). Trimming removed 0 bases at V and 4 bases at J, with 13 bases between. The CDR3 length is 17 residues. Germline assignment: CDR1 LGHNA and CDR2 YSLEER.

The chain links TRBV30 to TRBJ2-3, with D unresolved. With 2 bases removed from V and 2 bases from J, the gap between germline ends came to 8 bases. The length of the CDR3 is 13 residues. The germline V gene encodes CDR1 GTSNPN and CDR2 SVGIG (reference sequence). Written as DNA, the CDR3 is TGTGCCTGGAGTACCGGTCACACAGATACGCAGTATTTT. It specifies CAWSTGHTDTQYF.

Here the CDR3 reads CSVLNTEAFF. CDR3 nucleotide sequence: TGCAGCGTTCTGAACACTGAAGCTTTCTTT. V usage is TRBV29-1 and J usage is TRBJ1-1; D is undetermined. The CDR3 length is 10 residues. Per germline, CDR1 SQVTM and CDR2 ANQGSEA. Between the trimmed V and J ends, which lost 5 bases and 0 bases, there was a span of 1 base. The full variable domain, rest sourced from reference TRBV29-1 and TRBJ1-1, is SAVISQKPSRDICQRGTSLTIQCQVDSQVTMMFWYRQQPGQSLTLIATANQGSEATYESGFVIDKFPISRPNLTFSTLTVSNMSPEDSSIYLCSVLNTEAFFGQGTRLTVV.

The V gene is TRBV9, the J gene TRBJ2-1; maybe TRBD2 (5 bases). This CDR3 has 15 amino acids. From germline, CDR1 is SGDLS and CDR2 YYNGEE. Trimming pared 4 bases from V and 1 base from J, leaving 12 bases between. The CDR3 reads CASSSLSGSYNEQFF. The CDR3 coding sequence is TGTGCCAGCAGCAGCCTCTCGGGGTCCTACAATGAGCAGTTCTTC.

The V call is TRBV6-5, the J call TRBJ2-7; D is undetermined. The CDR3 covers 13 residues. The germline V gene has CDR1 MNHEY and CDR2 SVGAGI. V dropped 7 bases and J dropped 0 bases, with 10 bases sitting between them. The CDR3 DNA is TGTGCCAGCACGAAAGGTCACTCCTACGAGCAGTACTTC. It is translated as CASTKGHSYEQYF.

This chain uses TRBV7-9 with TRBJ1-2; 7 nucleotides align to TRBD1. Germline V gene data show CDR1 as SEHNR and CDR2 as FQNEAQ (reference sequence). The CDR3 runs to 15 residues. J was trimmed by 3 bases and V by 5 bases; bases with no gene match: 9. The CDR3 DNA reads TGTGCCAGCAGCATTGACTACAGGGGTTACTATGGCTACACCTTC. Amino acids: CASSIDYRGYYGYTF.

Only one count was recorded for this clone. The chain couples TRBV6-5 to TRBJ1-1, with D possibly matching TRBD1 (5 bases). CDR1 is MNHEY and CDR2 is SVGAGI in the germline V gene. Between the trimmed V and J ends, which lost 8 bases and 2 bases, there was a span of 12 bases. The CDR3 extends over 13 amino acids. In DNA form, the CDR3 reads TGTGCCAGCGGGGAGACAGTAAACACTGAAGCTTTCTTT. Encoded protein: CASGETVNTEAFF.

CDR3 nucleotides: TGTGCCAGCAGACAGGCGACGACATCCTACGAGCAGTACTTC. Its protein product is CASRQATTSYEQYF. The rearrangement uses TRBV2 and TRBJ2-7; maybe TRBD1 (5 bases). The CDR3 totals 14 residues. V was shortened by 6 bases and J by 1 base, with 13 bases between the two germline ends. In germline, CDR1 is SNHLY, CDR2 FYNNEI.

CDR3 residues: CASSGTGTDTQYF. The CDR3 nucleotides read TGTGCCAGCAGTGGGACAGGCACAGATACGCAGTATTTT. The V call is TRBV2, the J call TRBJ2-3; the D gene is possibly TRBD1 (6 bases). The CDR3 has 13 amino acids. V shed 4 bases and J shed 1 base, with 6 bases lying between them. CDR1 and CDR2 (germline): SNHLY, FYNNEI. The full variable domain, its missing parts supplied by reference TRBV2 and TRBJ2-3, is EPEVTQTPSHQVTQMGQEVILRCVPISNHLYFYWYRQILGQKVEFLVSFYNNEISEKSEIFDDQFSVERPDGSNFTLKIRSTKLEDSAMYFCASSGTGTDTQYFGPGTRLTVL.

The V gene is TRBV9, the J gene TRBJ1-4; D is ambiguous. Looked up from germline, CDR1 is SGDLS and CDR2 is YYNGEE. This CDR3 has 15 residues. Trimming took off 4 bases at V and 0 bases at J, with 10 bases between the two ends. DNA of the CDR3: TGTGCCAGCAGCTCTGGCGGCTCAACTAATGAAAAACTGTTTTTT. Protein product: CASSSGGSTNEKLFF. Full variable domain (outside the CDR3, taken from reference TRBV9 and TRBJ1-4): DSGVTQTPKHLITATGQRVTLRCSPRSGDLSVYWYQQSLDQGLQFLIQYYNGEERAKGNILERFSAQQFPDLHSELNLSSLELGDSALYFCASSSGGSTNEKLFFGSGTQLSVL.

This chain connects TRBV11-3 to TRBJ1-3, with D uncertain. V was pared by 6 bases and J by 3 bases, with 12 bases between. The CDR3 covers 14 residues. Germline CDR1 reads SGHNT; CDR2 reads YENEEA. CDR3 DNA: TGTGCCAGCAGTACCGGTCCGAGTGGAAACACCATATATTTT. Translating gives CASSTGPSGNTIYF.

The rearrangement uses TRBV7-2 and TRBJ1-1, with D possibly matching TRBD1 (5 bases). Germline V gene lookup returns CDR1 SGHTA and CDR2 FQGNSA. V lost 5 bases, J lost 4 bases, and 23 bases lay in between. The CDR3 is 17 residues long. The CDR3 sequence: CASSTPGGGLRGTEAFF. The DNA of the CDR3 is TGTGCCAGCAGCACACCCGGTGGGGGTCTGAGGGGCACTGAAGCTTTCTTT.

This clone was recorded only once. The J gene is TRBJ2-3, the V gene TRBV5-6; D might be TRBD2 (6 bases). The V and J ends lost 5 bases and 3 bases respectively, with 16 bases between them. Germline V CDR1 and CDR2: SGHDT, YYEEEE. The CDR3 consists of 15 residues. CDR3 in DNA: TGTGCCAGCAGTTTCCCGGGACTCAGAACAGATACGCAGTATTTT. Translated: CASSFPGLRTDTQYF.

This sequence joins TRBV5-1 and TRBJ2-3, with D maybe TRBD2 (6 bases). Deletions cut 4 bases from V and 4 bases from J, with 10 bases between. Germline CDR1 is SGHRS and CDR2 is YFSETQ. CDR3 length: 13 residues. The CDR3 region has the DNA TGCGCCAGCAGCAAACCGGGGGCAGATACGCAGTATTTT. Translating it yields CASSKPGADTQYF.

The CDR3 protein is CASSLRDYTEAFF. The CDR3 region has the DNA TGCGCCAGCAGCCTACGGGATTACACTGAAGCTTTCTTT. The chain employs TRBV5-1 and TRBJ1-1; D remains unclear. Deletions cut 4 bases from V and 3 bases from J, with 10 bases between. The CDR3 is 13 residues long. CDR1 SGHRS and CDR2 YFSETQ come from the germline V gene.

The CDR3 spells CRAGAFTDTQYF. The DNA of the CDR3 is TGTCGGGCAGGGGCTTTTACAGATACGCAGTATTTT. The rearrangement uses TRBV28 and TRBJ2-3, with a weak D call TRBD1 (6 bases). This CDR3 has 12 residues. CDR1 MDHEN and CDR2 SYDVKM come from the germline V gene.

J is TRBJ1-2 and V is TRBV7-2, with 9 bases identical to TRBD1. V shed 0 bases, J shed 4 bases, and the junction held 3 bases outside the gene matches. In germline, CDR1 is SGHTA, CDR2 FQGNSA. The CDR3 is 15 amino acids. The CDR3 DNA is TGTGCCAGCAGCTTAGCCGGACAGGGGCCCTATGGCTACACCTTC. Its translation is CASSLAGQGPYGYTF.

This clone was found a few times. As DNA, the CDR3 is TGTGCCAGCAGTTTCACAGGGTCATCCTACGAGCAGTACTTC. It yields the protein CASSFTGSSYEQYF. The V call is TRBV27, the J call TRBJ2-7; tentative D call: TRBD1 (6 bases). The V gene's germline CDR1 is MNHEY and CDR2 SMNVEV (reference sequence). The CDR3 is 14 residues long. The V end lost 3 bases, the J end lost 1 base, and 10 bases lay between the germline ends.

V and J are TRBV19 and TRBJ1-1; perhaps TRBD1 as D (6 bases). Trimming took 5 bases from V and 4 from J, leaving 14 bases between them. The germline gives CDR1 LNHDA, CDR2 SQIVND (reference sequence). The CDR3 has 14 amino acids. The CDR3 reads CASSPAGAVTEAFF. The CDR3 DNA reads TGTGCCAGTAGTCCCGCAGGGGCGGTCACTGAAGCTTTCTTT.

The V gene is TRBV19, the J gene TRBJ2-3; 10 bases align to TRBD1. V trimming: 6 bases; J trimming: 3 bases; junction bases outside the gene matches: 6. This CDR3 spans 15 amino acids. The germline gives CDR1 LNHDA, CDR2 SQIVND (reference sequence). The CDR3 is CASSRDRGITDTQYF. CDR3 coding DNA: TGTGCCAGTAGCCGGGACAGGGGTATTACAGATACGCAGTATTTT.

This clone was seen only a few times. This same CDR3 is encoded by further DNA sequences in the sample. This chain links TRBV5-1 with TRBJ2-7; 12 bases map to TRBD2. CDR3 size: 14 residues. Looked up from germline, CDR1 is SGHRS and CDR2 is YFSETQ. The V segment lost 1 base and the J segment 4 bases; nucleotides outside the gene matches: 0. CDR3 nucleotide sequence: TGCGCCAGCAGCTTGACTAGCGGGGGGTACGAGCAGTACTTC. Translation gives CASSLTSGGYEQYF. Full variable domain (outside the CDR3, taken from reference TRBV5-1 and TRBJ2-7): KAGVTQTPRYLIKTRGQQVTLSCSPISGHRSVSWYQQTPGQGLQFLFEYFSETQRNKGNFPGRFSGRQFSNSRSEMNVSTLELGDSALYLCASSLTSGGYEQYFGPGTRLTVT.

This clone was counted a few times. V usage is TRBV18 and J usage is TRBJ2-1, with TRBD2 matching over 7 bases. J was trimmed by 5 bases and V by 6 bases; bases with no gene match: 10. Germline-derived CDR1 and CDR2 are KGHSH and LQKENI. CDR3 length: 15 residues. DNA for the CDR3: TGTGCCAGCTCCCCATCCTTCGGGGGGAACAATGAGCAGTTCTTC. Encoded protein: CASSPSFGGNNEQFF.